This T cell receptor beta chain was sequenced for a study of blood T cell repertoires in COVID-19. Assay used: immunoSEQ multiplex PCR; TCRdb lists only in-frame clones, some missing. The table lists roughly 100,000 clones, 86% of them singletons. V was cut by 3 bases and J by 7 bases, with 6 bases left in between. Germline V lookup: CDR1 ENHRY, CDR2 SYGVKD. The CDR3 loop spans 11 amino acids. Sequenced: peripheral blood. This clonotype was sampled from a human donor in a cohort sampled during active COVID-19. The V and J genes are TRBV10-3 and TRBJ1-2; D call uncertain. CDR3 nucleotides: TGTGCCATCAGTGACGGCGGTGGCTACACCTTC. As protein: CAISDGGGYTF.